The 9 T cell receptor beta chains given below trace back to one sample, sequenced in a study of CD8 T cells in ankylosing spondylitis. General observations from the study: In ankylosing spondylitis blood, a motif of seven or eight highly homologous TCR beta variants appeared characteristic.

TCRdb redid the calling of the 5' RACE reads with MiXCR, one entry per CDR3 protein. Seen here are 450,000 to 550,000 distinct CDR3 sequences, about 5% observed once, and the top ten hold 3% to 4%. For these TCRs, the target antigens are not known. Input material: blood, either unsorted or a sorted T cell fraction (not recorded which). These receptors all stem from a male donor with ankylosing spondylitis.

This clonotype was picked up many times. The genes are TRBV5-1 and TRBJ2-5, with 9 nucleotides matching TRBD2. Unmatched junction bases numbered 3, after V lost 4 bases and J lost 2 bases. Germline assignment: CDR1 SGHRS and CDR2 YFSETQ. The CDR3 sequence is 14 residues long. The CDR3 loop reads CASSRTSAQETQYF. CDR3 bases: TGCGCCAGCAGCCGGACTAGCGCGCAAGAGACCCAGTACTTC.

The gene calls are TRBV5-5 and TRBJ1-1; unclear D gene. V gave up 1 base and J gave up 0 bases, with 7 bases separating them. The V gene's germline CDR1 is SGHKS and CDR2 YYEKEE (reference sequence). CDR3 length equals 14 residues. The CDR3 loop reads CASSLRYMNTEAFF. CDR3 nucleotides: TGTGCCAGCAGCTTGAGGTACATGAACACTGAAGCTTTCTTT.

The table lists this clonotype with many counts. The J gene is TRBJ2-7, the V gene TRBV5-5; D not resolved. The V gene lost 4 bases and the J gene lost 2 bases, with 7 bases spanning the gap. Germline-derived CDR1 and CDR2 are SGHKS and YYEKEE (reference sequence). This CDR3 has 12 amino acids. CDR3 region: CASSIGAYEQYF. The CDR3 bases are TGTGCCAGCAGCATTGGAGCCTACGAGCAGTACTTC.

Many counts were recorded for this clonotype. The J gene is TRBJ2-1, the V gene TRBV7-2; D gene uncertain. CDR1 SGHTA and CDR2 FQGNSA come from the germline V gene. Trimming took 1 base from V and 4 from J, leaving 11 bases between them. There are 15 residues in the CDR3. CDR3 in amino acids: CASSLGILAYNEQFF. The CDR3 nucleotides read TGTGCCAGCAGCTTAGGAATTTTAGCTTACAATGAGCAGTTCTTC.

There are many counts of this clonotype. V gene TRBV10-2 combines with J gene TRBJ1-2, with D possibly being TRBD1 (5 bases). Trimming pared 7 bases from V and 4 bases from J, leaving 13 bases between. CDR1 and CDR2 from the germline V gene are WSHSY and SAAADI. CDR3 length: 13 amino acids. The CDR3 region has the DNA TGCGCCAGCACGGGGGGGAACACCTATGGCTACACCTTC. It codes for CASTGGNTYGYTF.

This clonotype occurred many times. This sequence joins TRBV4-1 and TRBJ2-1, with 8 bases that match TRBD2. With V trimmed by 5 bases and J by 1 base, 19 bases remained unmatched. This CDR3 region has 20 residues. Germline CDR1 and CDR2: MGHRA and YSYEKL. CDR3 amino acids: CASSFPSGRAQERSYNEQFF. The CDR3 DNA reads as TGCGCCAGCAGCTTCCCTTCCGGGAGGGCCCAGGAAAGGTCCTACAATGAGCAGTTCTTC.

This clonotype was observed many times. V gene TRBV20-1 combines with J gene TRBJ2-1, with D perhaps matching TRBD2 (6 bases). Trimming shortened V by 3 bases and J by 4 bases, and 10 bases separated the two germline ends. CDR3 size: 13 residues. Germline lookup yields CDR1 DFQATT and CDR2 SNEGSKA (reference sequence). The CDR3: CSARGLVYNEQFF. DNA of the CDR3: TGCAGTGCTAGGGGACTGGTTTACAATGAGCAGTTCTTC.

This clonotype was detected only a few times. This sequence joins TRBV12-3 or TRBV12-4 and TRBJ2-3; maybe TRBD2 (6 bases). Trimming took off 2 bases at V and 3 bases at J, with 12 bases between the two ends. The CDR3 sequence is 15 residues long. CDR3 in amino acids: CASSLWASETDTQYF. CDR3 in DNA: TGTGCCAGCAGTTTATGGGCTAGCGAAACAGATACGCAGTATTTT.

This clonotype came up many times. The chain has TRBV20-1 and TRBJ1-2; TRBD1 agrees at 8 bases. Losses at the gene ends were 4 bases for V and 7 bases for J; bases not matched to a gene: 14. CDR3 size: 15 residues. The germline gives CDR1 DFQATT, CDR2 SNEGSKA (reference sequence). The DNA of the CDR3 is TGCAGTGCTAATTGGGACAGGCCTTTCGGAGGTGGCTACACCTTC. Translated, it gives CSANWDRPFGGGYTF.